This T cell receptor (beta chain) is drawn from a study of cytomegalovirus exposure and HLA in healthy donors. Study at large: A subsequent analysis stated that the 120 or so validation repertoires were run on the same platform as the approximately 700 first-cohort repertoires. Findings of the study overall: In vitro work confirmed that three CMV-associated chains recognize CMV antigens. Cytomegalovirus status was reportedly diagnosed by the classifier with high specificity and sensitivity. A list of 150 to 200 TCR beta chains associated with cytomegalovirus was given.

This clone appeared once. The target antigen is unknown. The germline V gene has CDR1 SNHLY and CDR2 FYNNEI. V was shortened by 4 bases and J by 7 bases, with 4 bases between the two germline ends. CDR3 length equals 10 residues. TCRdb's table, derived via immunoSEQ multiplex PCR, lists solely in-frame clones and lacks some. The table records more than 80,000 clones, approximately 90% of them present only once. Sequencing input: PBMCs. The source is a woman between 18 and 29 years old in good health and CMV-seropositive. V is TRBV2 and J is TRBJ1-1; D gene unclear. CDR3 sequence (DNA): TGTGCCAGCAGTGGAGGTGAAGCTTTCTTT. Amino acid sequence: CASSGGEAFF. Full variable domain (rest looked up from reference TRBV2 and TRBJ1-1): EPEVTQTPSHQVTQMGQEVILRCVPISNHLYFYWYRQILGQKVEFLVSFYNNEISEKSEIFDDQFSVERPDGSNFTLKIRSTKLEDSAMYFCASSGGEAFFGQGTRLTVV.